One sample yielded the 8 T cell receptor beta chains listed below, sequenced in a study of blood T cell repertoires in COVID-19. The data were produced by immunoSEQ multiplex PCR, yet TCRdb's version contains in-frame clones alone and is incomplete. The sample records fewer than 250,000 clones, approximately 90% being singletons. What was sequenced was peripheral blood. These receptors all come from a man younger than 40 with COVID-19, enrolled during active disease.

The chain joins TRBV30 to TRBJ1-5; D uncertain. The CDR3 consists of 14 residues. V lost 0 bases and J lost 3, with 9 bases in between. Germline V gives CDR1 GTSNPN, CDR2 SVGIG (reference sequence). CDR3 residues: CAWSVLGVNQPQHF. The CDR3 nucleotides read TGTGCCTGGAGTGTACTTGGAGTCAATCAGCCCCAGCATTTT.

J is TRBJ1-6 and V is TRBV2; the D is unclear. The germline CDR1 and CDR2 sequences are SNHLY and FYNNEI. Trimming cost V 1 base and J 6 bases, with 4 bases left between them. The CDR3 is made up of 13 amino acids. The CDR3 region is CASSEGPNSPLHF. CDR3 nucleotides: TGTGCCAGCAGTGAAGGGCCTAATTCACCCCTCCACTTT.

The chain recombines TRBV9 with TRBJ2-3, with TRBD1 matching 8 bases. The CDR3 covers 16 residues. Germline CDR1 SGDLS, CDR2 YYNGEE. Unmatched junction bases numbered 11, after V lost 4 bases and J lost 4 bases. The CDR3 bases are TGTGCCAGCAGCTATGGGTCAGGGGGCGTTCCAGATACGCAGTATTTT. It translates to CASSYGSGGVPDTQYF.

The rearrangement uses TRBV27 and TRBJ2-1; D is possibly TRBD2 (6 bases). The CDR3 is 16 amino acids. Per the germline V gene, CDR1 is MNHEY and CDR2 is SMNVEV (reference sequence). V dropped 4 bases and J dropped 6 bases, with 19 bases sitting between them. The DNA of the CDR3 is TGTGCCAGCAGTTCTGGGACTGGGGTTTTCGGCAATGAGCAGTTCTTC. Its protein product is CASSSGTGVFGNEQFF.

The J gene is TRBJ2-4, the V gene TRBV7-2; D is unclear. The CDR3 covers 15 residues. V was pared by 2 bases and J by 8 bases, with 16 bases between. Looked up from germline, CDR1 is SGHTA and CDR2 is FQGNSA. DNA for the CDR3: TGTGCCAGCAGCTTAACAAGACAACCCCACTACATTCAGTACTTC. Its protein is CASSLTRQPHYIQYF. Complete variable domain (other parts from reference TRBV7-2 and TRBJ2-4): GAGVSQSPSNKVTEKGKDVELRCDPISGHTALYWYRQSLGQGLEFLIYFQGNSAPDKSGLPSDRFSAERTGGSVSTLTIQRTQQEDSAVYLCASSLTRQPHYIQYFGAGTRLSVL.

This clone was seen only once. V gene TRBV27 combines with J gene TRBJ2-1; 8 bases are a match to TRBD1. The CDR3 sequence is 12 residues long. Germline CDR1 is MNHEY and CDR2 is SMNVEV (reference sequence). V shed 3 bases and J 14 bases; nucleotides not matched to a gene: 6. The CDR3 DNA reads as TGTGCCAGCAGTTTTCCGCAGGGGGCAAAGTTCTTC. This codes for CASSFPQGAKFF.

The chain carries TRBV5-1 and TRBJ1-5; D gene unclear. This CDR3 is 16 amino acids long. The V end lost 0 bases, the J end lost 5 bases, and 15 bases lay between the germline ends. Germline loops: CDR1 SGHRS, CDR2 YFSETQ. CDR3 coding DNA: TGCGCCAGCAGCTTGGGTCCAGCGGAAGCGGATCAGCCCCAGCATTTT. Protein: CASSLGPAEADQPQHF.

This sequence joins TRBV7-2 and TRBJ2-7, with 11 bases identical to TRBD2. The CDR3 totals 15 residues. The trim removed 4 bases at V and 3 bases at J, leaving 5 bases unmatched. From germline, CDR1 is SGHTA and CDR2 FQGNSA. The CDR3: CASSSPSGGHYEQYF. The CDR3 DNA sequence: TGTGCCAGCAGCTCTCCTAGCGGGGGGCACTACGAGCAGTACTTC. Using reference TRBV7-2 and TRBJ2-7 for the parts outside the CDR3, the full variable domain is GAGVSQSPSNKVTEKGKDVELRCDPISGHTALYWYRQSLGQGLEFLIYFQGNSAPDKSGLPSDRFSAERTGGSVSTLTIQRTQQEDSAVYLCASSSPSGGHYEQYFGPGTRLTVT.